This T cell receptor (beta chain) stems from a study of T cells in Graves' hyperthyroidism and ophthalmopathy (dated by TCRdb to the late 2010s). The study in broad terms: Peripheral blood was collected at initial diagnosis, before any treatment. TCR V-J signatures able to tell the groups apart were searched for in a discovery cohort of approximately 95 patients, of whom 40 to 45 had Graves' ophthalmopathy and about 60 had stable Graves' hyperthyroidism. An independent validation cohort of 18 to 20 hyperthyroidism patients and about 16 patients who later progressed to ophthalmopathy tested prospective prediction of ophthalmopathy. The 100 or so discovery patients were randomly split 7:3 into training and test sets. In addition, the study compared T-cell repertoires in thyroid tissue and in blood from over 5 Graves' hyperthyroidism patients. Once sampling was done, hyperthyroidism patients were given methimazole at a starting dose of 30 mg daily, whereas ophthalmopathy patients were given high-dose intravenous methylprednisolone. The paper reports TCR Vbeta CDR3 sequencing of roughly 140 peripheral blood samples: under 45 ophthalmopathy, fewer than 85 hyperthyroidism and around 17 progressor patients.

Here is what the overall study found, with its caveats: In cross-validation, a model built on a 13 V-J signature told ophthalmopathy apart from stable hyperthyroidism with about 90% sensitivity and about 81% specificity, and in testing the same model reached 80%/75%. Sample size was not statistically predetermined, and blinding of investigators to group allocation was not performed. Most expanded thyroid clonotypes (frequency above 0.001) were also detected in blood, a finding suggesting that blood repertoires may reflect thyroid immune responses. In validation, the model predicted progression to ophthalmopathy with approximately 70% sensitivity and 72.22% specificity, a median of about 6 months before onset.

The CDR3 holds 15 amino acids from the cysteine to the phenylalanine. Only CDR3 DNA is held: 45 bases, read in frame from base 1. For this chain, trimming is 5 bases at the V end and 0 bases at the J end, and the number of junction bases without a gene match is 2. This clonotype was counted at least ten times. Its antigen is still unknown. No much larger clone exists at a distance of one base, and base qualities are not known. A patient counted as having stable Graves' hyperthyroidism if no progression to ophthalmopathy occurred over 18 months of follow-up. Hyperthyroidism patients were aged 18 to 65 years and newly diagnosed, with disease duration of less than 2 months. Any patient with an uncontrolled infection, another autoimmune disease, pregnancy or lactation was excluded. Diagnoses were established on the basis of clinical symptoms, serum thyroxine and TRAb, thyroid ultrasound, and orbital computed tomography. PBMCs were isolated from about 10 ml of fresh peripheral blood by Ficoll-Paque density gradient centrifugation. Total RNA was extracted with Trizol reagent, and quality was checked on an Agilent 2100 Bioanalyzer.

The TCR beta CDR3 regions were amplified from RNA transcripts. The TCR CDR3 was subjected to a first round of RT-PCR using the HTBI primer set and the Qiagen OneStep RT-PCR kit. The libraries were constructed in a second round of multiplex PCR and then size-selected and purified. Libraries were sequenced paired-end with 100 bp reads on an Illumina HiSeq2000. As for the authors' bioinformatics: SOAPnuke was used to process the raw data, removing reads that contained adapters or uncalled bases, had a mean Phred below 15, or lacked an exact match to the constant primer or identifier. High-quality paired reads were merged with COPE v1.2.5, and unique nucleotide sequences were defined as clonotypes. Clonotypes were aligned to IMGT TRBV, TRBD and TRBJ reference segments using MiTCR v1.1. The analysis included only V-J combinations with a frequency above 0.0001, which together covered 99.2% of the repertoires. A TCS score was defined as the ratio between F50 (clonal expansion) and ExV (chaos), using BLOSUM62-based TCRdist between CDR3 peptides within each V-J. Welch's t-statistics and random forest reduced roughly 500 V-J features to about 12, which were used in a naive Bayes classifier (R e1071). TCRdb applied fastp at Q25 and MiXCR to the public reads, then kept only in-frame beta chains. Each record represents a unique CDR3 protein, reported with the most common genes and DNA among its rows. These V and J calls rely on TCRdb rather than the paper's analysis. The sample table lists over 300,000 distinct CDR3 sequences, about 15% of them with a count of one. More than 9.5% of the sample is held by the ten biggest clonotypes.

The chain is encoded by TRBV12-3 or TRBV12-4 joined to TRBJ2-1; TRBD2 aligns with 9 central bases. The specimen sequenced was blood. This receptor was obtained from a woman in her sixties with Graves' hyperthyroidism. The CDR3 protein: CASSSGRSSYNEQFF. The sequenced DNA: TGTGCCAGCAGTAGCGGGAGGAGCTCCTACAATGAGCAGTTCTTC.